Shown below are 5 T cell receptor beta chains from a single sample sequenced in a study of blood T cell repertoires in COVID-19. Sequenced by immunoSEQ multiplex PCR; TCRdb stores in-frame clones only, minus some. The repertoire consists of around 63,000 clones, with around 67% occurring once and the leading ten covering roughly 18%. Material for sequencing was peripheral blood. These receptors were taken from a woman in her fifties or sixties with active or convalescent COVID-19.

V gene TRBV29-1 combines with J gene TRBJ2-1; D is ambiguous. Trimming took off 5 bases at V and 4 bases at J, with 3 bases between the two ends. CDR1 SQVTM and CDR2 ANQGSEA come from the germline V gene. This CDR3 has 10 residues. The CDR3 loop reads CSVRYNEQFF. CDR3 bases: TGCAGCGTTCGGTACAATGAGCAGTTCTTC.

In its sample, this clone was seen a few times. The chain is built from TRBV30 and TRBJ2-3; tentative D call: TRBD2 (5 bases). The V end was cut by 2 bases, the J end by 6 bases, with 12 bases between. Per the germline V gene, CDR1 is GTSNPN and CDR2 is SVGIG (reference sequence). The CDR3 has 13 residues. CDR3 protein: CAWSYRRIDTQYF. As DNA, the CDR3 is TGTGCCTGGAGTTATAGGAGGATTGATACGCAGTATTTT.

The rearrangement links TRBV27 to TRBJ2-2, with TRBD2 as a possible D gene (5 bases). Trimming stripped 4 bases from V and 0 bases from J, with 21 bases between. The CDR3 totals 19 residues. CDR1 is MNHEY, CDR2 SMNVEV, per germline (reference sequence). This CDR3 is CASSSGELGWLANTGELFF. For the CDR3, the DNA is TGTGCCAGCAGTTCCGGAGAACTAGGTTGGCTCGCGAACACCGGGGAGCTGTTTTTT.

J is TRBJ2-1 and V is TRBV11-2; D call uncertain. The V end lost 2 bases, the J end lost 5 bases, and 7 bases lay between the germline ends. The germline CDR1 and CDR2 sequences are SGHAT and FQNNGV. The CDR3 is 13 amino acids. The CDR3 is CASSLPGNNEQFF. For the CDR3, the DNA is TGTGCCAGCAGCTTACCAGGAAACAATGAGCAGTTCTTC.

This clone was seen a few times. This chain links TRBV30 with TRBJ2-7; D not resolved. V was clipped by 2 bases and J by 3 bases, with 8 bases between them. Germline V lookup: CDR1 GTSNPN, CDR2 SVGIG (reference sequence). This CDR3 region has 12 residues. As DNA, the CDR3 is TGTGCCTGGAGTACCACATACTACGAGCAGTACTTC. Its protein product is CAWSTTYYEQYF.